This T cell receptor beta chain comes out of a study of CD8+ T cells in alopecia areata. General study results and limits: Alphabeta T cells residing in normal skin are also sequenced in scalp samples.

Treatment in this sample: oral pan-JAK inhibitor, 5-10 mg twice daily. PBMC-derived CD4+ and CD8+ T cells were sorted. Deletions cut 0 bases from V and 4 bases from J, with 16 bases between. CDR3 size: 16 residues. Per germline, CDR1 SQVTM and CDR2 ANQGSEA. As for this clone: Its antigen is unknown.

Following extraction, RNA underwent reverse transcription to cDNA, which served as the sequencing template. Sequenced by immunoSEQ multiplex PCR; TCRdb stores in-frame clones only, minus some. Of fewer than 250,000 clones detected, more than 30% appear once; the ten largest clones hold 0.48%. V usage is TRBV29-1 and J usage is TRBJ1-3; maybe TRBD1 (6 bases). The receptor comes from a human donor with alopecia areata. The material sequenced was CD4+ T cells sorted from blood, taken at roughly week 30, from a patient treated with tofacitinib. This chain's CDR3 is CSVEDRAGQTGNTIYF. CDR3 nucleotides: TGCAGCGTTGAAGATAGGGCAGGACAGACCGGAAACACCATATATTTT.